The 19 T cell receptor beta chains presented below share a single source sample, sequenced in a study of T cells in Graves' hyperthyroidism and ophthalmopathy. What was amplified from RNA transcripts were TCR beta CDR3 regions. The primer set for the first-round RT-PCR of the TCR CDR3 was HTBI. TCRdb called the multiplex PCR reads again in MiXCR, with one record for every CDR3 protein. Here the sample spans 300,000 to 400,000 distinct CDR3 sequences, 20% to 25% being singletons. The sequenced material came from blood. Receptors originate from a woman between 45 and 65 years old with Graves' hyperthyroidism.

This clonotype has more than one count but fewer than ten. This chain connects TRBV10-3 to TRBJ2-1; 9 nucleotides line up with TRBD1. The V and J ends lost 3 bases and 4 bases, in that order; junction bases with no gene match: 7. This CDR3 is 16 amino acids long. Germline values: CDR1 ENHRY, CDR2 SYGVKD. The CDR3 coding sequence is TGTGCCATCAGTGATTTTGGGACAGGGTCATACAATGAGCAGTTCTTC. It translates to CAISDFGTGSYNEQFF.

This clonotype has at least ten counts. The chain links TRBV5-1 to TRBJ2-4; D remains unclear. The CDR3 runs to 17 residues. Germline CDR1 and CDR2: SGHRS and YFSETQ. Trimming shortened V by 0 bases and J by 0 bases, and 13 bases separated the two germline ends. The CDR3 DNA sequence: TGCGCCAGCAGCTTGGAACCCCTAGGGTTAGCCAAAAACATTCAGTACTTC. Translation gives CASSLEPLGLAKNIQYF.

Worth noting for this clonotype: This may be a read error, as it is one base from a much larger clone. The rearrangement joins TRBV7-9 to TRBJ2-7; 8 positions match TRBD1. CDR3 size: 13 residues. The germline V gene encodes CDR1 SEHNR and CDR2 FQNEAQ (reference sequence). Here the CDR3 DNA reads TGTGCCAGAAGCTTCACGACAGGGGCCGAGCAGTACTTC. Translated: CARSFTTGAEQYF.

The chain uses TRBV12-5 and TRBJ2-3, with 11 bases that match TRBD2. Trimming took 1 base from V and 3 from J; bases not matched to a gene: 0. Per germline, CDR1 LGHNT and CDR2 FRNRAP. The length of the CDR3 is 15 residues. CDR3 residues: CASGLGLAGTDTQYF. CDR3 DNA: TGTGCTAGTGGTTTGGGACTAGCGGGGACAGATACGCAGTATTTT.

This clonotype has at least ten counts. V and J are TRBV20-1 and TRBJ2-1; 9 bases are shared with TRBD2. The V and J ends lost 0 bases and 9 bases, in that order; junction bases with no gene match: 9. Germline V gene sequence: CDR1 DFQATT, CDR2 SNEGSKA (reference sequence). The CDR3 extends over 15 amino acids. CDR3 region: CSARDSSGGQGEQFF. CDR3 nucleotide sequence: TGCAGTGCTAGAGATTCGAGCGGGGGGCAGGGTGAGCAGTTCTTC.

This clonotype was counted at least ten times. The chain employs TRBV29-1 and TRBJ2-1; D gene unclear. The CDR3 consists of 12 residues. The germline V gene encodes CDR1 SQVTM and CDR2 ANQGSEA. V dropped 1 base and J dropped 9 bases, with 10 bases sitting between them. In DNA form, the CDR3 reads TGCAGCGTTGAAGGACTTTCTACTGAGCAGTTCTTC. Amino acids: CSVEGLSTEQFF.

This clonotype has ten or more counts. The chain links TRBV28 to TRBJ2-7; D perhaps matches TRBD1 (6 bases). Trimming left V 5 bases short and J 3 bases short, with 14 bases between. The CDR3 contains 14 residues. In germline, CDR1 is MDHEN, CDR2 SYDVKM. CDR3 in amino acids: CASSLTGWIYEQYF. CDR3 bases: TGTGCCAGCAGTCTTACAGGGTGGATCTACGAGCAGTACTTC.

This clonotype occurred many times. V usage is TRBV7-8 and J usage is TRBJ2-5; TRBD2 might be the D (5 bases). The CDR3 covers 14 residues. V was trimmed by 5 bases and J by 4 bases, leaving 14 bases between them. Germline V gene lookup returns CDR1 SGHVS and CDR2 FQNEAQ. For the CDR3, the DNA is TGTGCCAGCAGCATGGCCGGGGAAGGAGAGACCCAGTACTTC. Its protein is CASSMAGEGETQYF.

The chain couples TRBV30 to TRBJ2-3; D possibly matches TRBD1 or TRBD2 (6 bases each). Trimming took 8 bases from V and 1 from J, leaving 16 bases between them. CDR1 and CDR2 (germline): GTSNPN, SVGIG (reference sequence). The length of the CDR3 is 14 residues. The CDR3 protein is CAGNLRGGTDTQYF. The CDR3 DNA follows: TGTGCCGGAAACCTTAGGGGGGGCACAGATACGCAGTATTTT.

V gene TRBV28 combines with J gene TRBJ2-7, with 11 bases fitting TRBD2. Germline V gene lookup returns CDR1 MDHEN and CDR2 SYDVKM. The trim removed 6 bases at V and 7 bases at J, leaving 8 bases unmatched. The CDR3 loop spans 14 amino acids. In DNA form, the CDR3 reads TGTGCCAGCAGCTCGCCGCTAGCGGGAGGAGAGCAGTACTTC. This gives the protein CASSSPLAGGEQYF.

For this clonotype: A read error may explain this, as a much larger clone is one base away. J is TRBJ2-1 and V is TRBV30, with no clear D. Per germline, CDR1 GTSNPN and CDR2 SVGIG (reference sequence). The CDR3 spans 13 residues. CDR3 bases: TGTGCCTGGCTCATCAGGACCTACAATGGGCAGTTCTTC. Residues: CAWLIRTYNGQFF.

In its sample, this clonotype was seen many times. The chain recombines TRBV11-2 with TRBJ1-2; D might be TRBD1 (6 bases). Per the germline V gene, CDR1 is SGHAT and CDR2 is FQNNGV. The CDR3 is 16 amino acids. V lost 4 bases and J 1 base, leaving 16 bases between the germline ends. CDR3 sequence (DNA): TGTGCCAGCAGCTCGCCTCGGACAGCGCATAACTATGGCTACACCTTC. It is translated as CASSSPRTAHNYGYTF.

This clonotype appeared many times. CDR3 loop: CSARVPLETQYF. Here the CDR3 DNA reads TGCAGTGCTAGAGTCCCATTGGAGACCCAGTACTTC. V gene TRBV20-1 combines with J gene TRBJ2-5; D is uncertain. Trimming removed 1 base from V and 5 bases from J, with 8 bases in between. The V gene's germline CDR1 is DFQATT and CDR2 SNEGSKA (reference sequence). This CDR3 region has 12 residues.

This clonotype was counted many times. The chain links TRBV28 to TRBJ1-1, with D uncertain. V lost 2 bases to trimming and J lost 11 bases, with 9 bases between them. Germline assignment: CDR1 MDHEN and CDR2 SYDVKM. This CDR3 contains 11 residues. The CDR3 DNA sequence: TGTGCCAGCAGTTTACCCGGGGAGGCTTTCTTT. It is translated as CASSLPGEAFF.

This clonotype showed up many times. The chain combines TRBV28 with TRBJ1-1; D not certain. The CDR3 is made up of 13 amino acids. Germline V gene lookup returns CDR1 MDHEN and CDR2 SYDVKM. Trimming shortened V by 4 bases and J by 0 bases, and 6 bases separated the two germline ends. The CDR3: CASSSAMNTEAFF. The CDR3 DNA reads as TGTGCCAGCAGTTCCGCTATGAACACTGAAGCTTTCTTT.

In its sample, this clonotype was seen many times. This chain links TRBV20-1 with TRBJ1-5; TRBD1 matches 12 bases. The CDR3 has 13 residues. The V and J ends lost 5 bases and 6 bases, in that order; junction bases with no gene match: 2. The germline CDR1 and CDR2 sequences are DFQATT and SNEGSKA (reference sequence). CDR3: CSAGTGGVQPQHF. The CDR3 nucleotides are TGCAGTGCTGGGACAGGGGGCGTTCAGCCCCAGCATTTT.

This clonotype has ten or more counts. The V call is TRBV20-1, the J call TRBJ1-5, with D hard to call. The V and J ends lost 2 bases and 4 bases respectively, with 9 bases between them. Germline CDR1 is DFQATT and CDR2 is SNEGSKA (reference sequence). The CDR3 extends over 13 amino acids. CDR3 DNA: TGCAGTGCTAGACCCCAACCTAATCAGCCCCAGCATTTT. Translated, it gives CSARPQPNQPQHF.

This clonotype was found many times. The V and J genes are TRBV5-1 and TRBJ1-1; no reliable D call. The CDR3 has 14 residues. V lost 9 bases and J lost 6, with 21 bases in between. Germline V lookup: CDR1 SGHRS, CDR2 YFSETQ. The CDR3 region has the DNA TGCGCCACCTCATTGGATACTGGGAGACCTGAAGCTTTCTTT. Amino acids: CATSLDTGRPEAFF. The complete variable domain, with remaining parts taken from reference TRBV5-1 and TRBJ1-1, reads KAGVTQTPRYLIKTRGQQVTLSCSPISGHRSVSWYQQTPGQGLQFLFEYFSETQRNKGNFPGRFSGRQFSNSRSEMNVSTLELGDSALYLCATSLDTGRPEAFFGQGTRLTVV.

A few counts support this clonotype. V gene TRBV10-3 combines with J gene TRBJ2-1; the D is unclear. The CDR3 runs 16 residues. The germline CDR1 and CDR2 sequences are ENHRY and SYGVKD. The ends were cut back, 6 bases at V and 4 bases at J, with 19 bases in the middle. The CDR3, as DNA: TGTGCCATCAGGTCAGGAACCCAAAATACTTACAATGAGCAGTTCTTC. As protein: CAIRSGTQNTYNEQFF.